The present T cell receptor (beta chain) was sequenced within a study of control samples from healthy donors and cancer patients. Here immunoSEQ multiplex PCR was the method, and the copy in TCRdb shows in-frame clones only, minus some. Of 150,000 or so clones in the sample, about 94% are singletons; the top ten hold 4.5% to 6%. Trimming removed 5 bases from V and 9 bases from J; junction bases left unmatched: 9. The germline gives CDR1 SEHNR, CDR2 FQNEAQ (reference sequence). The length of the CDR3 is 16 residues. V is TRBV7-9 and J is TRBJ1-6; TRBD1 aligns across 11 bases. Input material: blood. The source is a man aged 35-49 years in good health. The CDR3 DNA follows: TGTGCCAGCAGCAGGACTTCCGGGACAGGGGGTTCACCCCTCCACTTT. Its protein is CASSRTSGTGGSPLHF.